This is a list of T cell receptor beta chains from one sample in a study of T cells in narcolepsy. Repertoires were generated with immunoSEQ multiplex PCR, while TCRdb's copy carries only in-frame clones and drops some. The repertoire holds over 25,000 clones, with around 77% as singletons. The sample taken for sequencing was memory (CD45RA-) CD4+ T cells from blood. These receptors were collected from a human donor in good health. The CDR3 runs from the conserved cysteine through the conserved F or W. The D gene is left open where the match is weak. The size entry is marked missing in some rows and otherwise reads once, few, many or a size class.

clone_size	j_call	d_call	v_call	cdr3_nt	cdr3_aa
once	TRBJ2-3	TRBD2	TRBV14	TGTGCCAGCAGCCAATTGGGACTAGCGGGAGCCTCAGATACGCAGTATTTT	CASSQLGLAGASDTQYF
.	TRBJ2-3	TRBD2	TRBV5-1	TGCGCCAGCAGCAAAGCAGCGGGAGGGCTGAATACGCAGTATTTT	CASSKAAGGLNTQYF
.	TRBJ2-7	TRBD2	TRBV18	TGTGCCAGCTCATCACAGCGGGGCCCCTACGAGCAGTACTTC	CASSSQRGPYEQYF
.	TRBJ1-5	.	TRBV6-5	TGTGCCAGCAGTTACTCTCCAGGGGTAACTACTCAGCCCCAGCATTTT	CASSYSPGVTTQPQHF
.	TRBJ1-1	TRBD1	TRBV25-1	TGTGCCAGCCGAACGACAGGGGGTCGCACTGAAGCTTTCTTT	CASRTTGGRTEAFF
.	TRBJ2-5	.	TRBV11-3	TGTGCCAGCAGCTATCCCTCCCAGACCCAAGAGACCCAGTACTTC	CASSYPSQTQETQYF
.	TRBJ1-5	.	TRBV27	TGTGCCAGCAGGAGTGGACGTCAGCCCCAGCATTTT	CASRSGRQPQHF
few	TRBJ2-5	.	TRBV11-3	TGTGCCAGCAGGGGACTGACAGAGACCCAGTACTTC	CASRGLTETQYF
once	TRBJ2-7	.	TRBV19	TGTGCCAGTAGTATCACGGTAGCCGGGGCCTACGAGCAGTACTTC	CASSITVAGAYEQYF
.	TRBJ2-5	.	TRBV27	TGTGCCAGCAATCAGGGTCTAGCTGGTGGGCCCCAGTACTTC	CASNQGLAGGPQYF
few	TRBJ2-1	.	TRBV7-8	TGTGCCAGCAGCTTTAGTAGCGGACGACACAATGAGCAGTTCTTC	CASSFSSGRHNEQFF
.	TRBJ1-3	.	TRBV27	TGTGCCACCGCGACATTCTCTGGAAACACCATATATTTT	CATATFSGNTIYF
.	TRBJ2-1	.	TRBV20-1	TGCAGTGCTGCGAAGGTGGATGAGCAGTTCTTC	CSAAKVDEQFF
few	TRBJ1-3	TRBD1	TRBV6-5	TGTGCCAGCAAAAAGGACAGGGGACCTGGAAACACCATATATTTT	CASKKDRGPGNTIYF
few	TRBJ1-5	.	TRBV5-1	TGCGCCAGCAGCTTGGCGGGGGGGGCAGGGCAGCCCCAGCATTTT	CASSLAGGAGQPQHF
few	TRBJ2-7	.	TRBV19	TGTGCCAGTACCGCCGGACCCTTTGCCCACTACGAGCAGTACTTC	CASTAGPFAHYEQYF